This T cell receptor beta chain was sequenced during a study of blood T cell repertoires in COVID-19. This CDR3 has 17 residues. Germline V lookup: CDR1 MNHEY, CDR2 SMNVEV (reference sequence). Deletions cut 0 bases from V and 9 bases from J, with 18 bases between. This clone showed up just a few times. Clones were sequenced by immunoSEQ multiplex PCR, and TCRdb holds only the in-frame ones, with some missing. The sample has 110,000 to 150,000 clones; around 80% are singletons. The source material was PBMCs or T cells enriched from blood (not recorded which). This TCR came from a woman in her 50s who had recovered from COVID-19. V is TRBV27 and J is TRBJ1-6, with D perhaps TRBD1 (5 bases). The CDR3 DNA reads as TGTGCCAGCAGTTTATCAGTTCCTGGAGGGGCTCGTTCACCCCTCCACTTT. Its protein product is CASSLSVPGGARSPLHF.